This TCR beta chain was identified during a study of cytomegalovirus exposure and HLA in healthy donors (dated 2017 in TCRdb). Study-wide context: The roughly 650 repertoires of the first cohort and the 95 to 150 validation repertoires were produced on the same platform, according to a later analysis. The study aimed to test whether cataloging public T cell receptors could reveal signatures of past pathogen exposure. Along with the roughly 700-subject first cohort, a separate validation cohort of some 130 different subjects was used. The study combined high-throughput TCR immunosequencing, statistical association of individual TCRs with disease status, and machine learning to predict cytomegalovirus infection status.

Results the study describes overall, beyond this receptor: Across donors, most TCR sequences were observed very rarely, whereas some public TCRs were present in many individuals. The authors suggested that the approach could potentially be generalized to other disease states and immunological phenotypes. The classifier was reported to diagnose cytomegalovirus status with high specificity and sensitivity in both the original and validation cohorts. A few of the identified cytomegalovirus-associated TCR beta chains were confirmed in vitro to be specific for cytomegalovirus antigens. The study gave a list of more than 150 TCR beta chains associated with cytomegalovirus. A later analysis had no HLA typing for the validation cohort, so co-occurrence there was scored across all 120 or so repertoires. Of the cluster scores, approximately 94% were above 0 in a later analysis, which found that TCRs clustered in the first cohort also tended to co-occur in the approximately 120 validation repertoires.

The donors were included in the validation cohort of some 120 subjects, a group kept apart from the approximately 650-subject first cohort. The library relied on the immunoSEQ multiplex PCR assay. The paper's processing steps were these. A statistical classification framework was developed to diagnose cytomegalovirus status using the catalog of TCR beta chain sequences. This is the immuneACCESS table as TCRdb keeps it, with only in-frame sequences that have V and J called. A part of the clones is gone; compared with another copy, unresolved V genes explain less than half, and the rest is unexplained. From that table come the V and J calls and clone size; the DNA was used to work out D and trimming. The table for this sample lists more than 150,000 clones; around 84% of them were counted only once. In total, the top ten clones hold over 5.5% of the sample. Remarks on this clone: Which antigen it targets is not known. No base-level quality is on record; no much larger clone is a single base apart.

The germline V gene yields SGDLS for CDR1 and YYNGEE for CDR2. Measured from the cysteine to the phenylalanine, the CDR3 is 13 residues long. Only the CDR3 region is kept as DNA, spanning 39 bases read in frame from base 1. At the junction V is shortened by 0 bases and J by 5 bases, with 8 bases in between. Material for sequencing was PBMCs. The TCR comes from a man between 18 and 35 years old in good health and CMV-seropositive. Here the chain combines TRBV9 and TRBJ1-2, with an unclear D gene assignment. The nucleotides are TGTGCCAGCAGCGTAGATTGGCAGTATGGCTACACCTTC. It is translated as CASSVDWQYGYTF. Extended through the reference TRBV9 and TRBJ1-2 proteins, this CDR3 yields the full variable domain: DSGVTQTPKHLITATGQRVTLRCSPRSGDLSVYWYQQSLDQGLQFLIQYYNGEERAKGNILERFSAQQFPDLHSELNLSSLELGDSALYFCASSVDWQYGYTFGSGTRLTVV.